The clone carrying this T cell receptor (beta chain) appeared a single time. This record comes from a study of blood T cell repertoires in COVID-19. Study as a whole: There were acute and convalescent COVID-19 samples, and they came from the United States, Italy and Spain. From T cells, B-cell-depleted T cells, or PBMCs came the material, which was cDNA or gDNA.

As processed by the authors: Cell counts per sample came from amplifying reference gene primers. TCRdb's table, derived via immunoSEQ multiplex PCR, lists solely in-frame clones and lacks some. For V, J and clone size, that table is used; D and trimming come from the DNA. The sample has around 300,000 clones; around 86% are singletons. The CDR3 is made up of 14 amino acids. Germline loops: CDR1 MGHDK, CDR2 SYGVNS. The germline V and J ends were trimmed by 2 bases and 7 bases, with 12 bases remaining between them. The V and J genes are TRBV25-1 and TRBJ1-5; perhaps TRBD1 as D (6 bases). The clonotype comes from a woman aged 40 to 55 who had recovered from COVID-19. Sequencing was carried out using peripheral blood. The CDR3 bases are TGTGCCAGCAGTGAAACAGGGAATGGGCAGCCCCAGCATTTT. Amino acids: CASSETGNGQPQHF.